The 17 T cell receptor beta chains reported below all come from one sample, sequenced in a study of blood T cells in healthy people across ages. A second about 7 to 12 cycle PCR used barcoded and J-beta primers. TCRdb re-called the 5' RACE reads through MiXCR, storing one row per CDR3 protein. The data contain about 1.4 million distinct CDR3 sequences, around 55% of them singletons. The specimen sequenced was blood. The receptors were sampled from a man between 18 and 29 years old in good health.

The CDR3 region is CASSNRSPREQYF. The CDR3 nucleotides are TGTGCCAGCAGCAATCGCAGTCCCCGCGAGCAGTACTTC. V and J are TRBV21-1 and TRBJ2-7; the D call TRBD2 from the table was never checked on the DNA. TRBV21-1 is described as a pseudogene. The CDR3 totals 13 residues.

This clonotype has only a few counts. The V gene is TRBV20-1, the J gene TRBJ2-1; no clear D. The CDR3 extends over 11 amino acids. The germline V gene encodes CDR1 DFQATT and CDR2 SNEGSKA (reference sequence). For the CDR3, the DNA is TGCTCGTCAACTTCCTACAATGAGCAGTTCTTC. Protein product: CSSTSYNEQFF.

V and J are TRBV11-2 and TRBJ2-5; perhaps TRBD2 as D (5 bases). Trimming left V 4 bases short and J 0 bases short, with 15 bases between. CDR3 length equals 16 residues. The germline V gene has CDR1 SGHAT and CDR2 FQNNGV. The CDR3 loop is CASSSWGSEDQETQYF. CDR3 nucleotide sequence: TGTGCCAGCAGCTCATGGGGATCGGAGGACCAAGAGACCCAGTACTTC.

The rearrangement links TRBV4-1 to TRBJ2-7, with 9 bases aligning to TRBD1. Germline V lookup: CDR1 MGHRA, CDR2 YSYEKL. The CDR3 loop spans 15 amino acids. J lost 1 base, V lost 5 bases, and 6 bases had no gene match. The CDR3 sequence: CASSVPGQGSYEQYF. DNA of the CDR3: TGCGCCAGCAGCGTTCCGGGACAGGGTTCCTACGAGCAGTACTTC.

The rearrangement links TRBV15 to TRBJ1-2; D is undetermined. Deletions cut 2 bases from V and 3 bases from J, with 10 bases between. This CDR3 spans 14 amino acids. CDR1 LNHNV and CDR2 YYDKDF come from the germline V gene (reference sequence). The CDR3, as DNA: TGTGCCACCAGCAGACTTGGCGGCCACTATGGCTACACCTTC. Its protein is CATSRLGGHYGYTF.

This chain links TRBV19 with TRBJ2-4; possibly TRBD2 for D (8 bases). The better agreement between TRBJ2-7 and the DNA end casts doubt on the J call. The germline V gene encodes CDR1 LNHDA and CDR2 SQIVND (reference sequence). The CDR3 runs 16 residues. The CDR3 region is CASSTQGLGGPNEQYF. CDR3 bases: TGTGCCAGTAGTACCCAGGGACTAGGGGGCCCTAACGAGCAGTACTTC.

The chain recombines TRBV4-3 with TRBJ2-1; D is undetermined. Deletions cut 4 bases from V and 10 bases from J, with 17 bases between. Germline V lookup: CDR1 LGHNA, CDR2 YSLEER. The CDR3 contains 14 residues. The CDR3 loop is CASSLETGLGEQFF. As DNA, the CDR3 is TGCGCCAGCAGCCTAGAGACTGGCTTGGGAGAGCAGTTCTTC.

This clonotype was detected a few times. J is TRBJ1-2 and V is TRBV6-2 or TRBV6-3; a possible D gene is TRBD1 (5 bases). The CDR3 loop spans 14 amino acids. Germline CDR1 and CDR2: MNHEY and SVGEGT. V was trimmed by 6 bases and J by 2 bases, leaving 13 bases between them. CDR3 region: CASSTGRDNYGYTF. The DNA of the CDR3 is TGTGCCAGCAGCACGGGACGGGACAACTATGGCTACACCTTC.

The V gene is TRBV27, the J gene TRBJ2-7; the match to TRBD1 covers 8 bases. Germline CDR1 reads MNHEY; CDR2 reads SMNVEV (reference sequence). Losses at the gene ends were 5 bases for V and 1 base for J; bases not matched to a gene: 7. This CDR3 has 15 amino acids. As DNA, the CDR3 is TGTGCCAGCAGTGCCACCGGGACAGGTTCCTACGAGCAGTACTTC. It is translated as CASSATGTGSYEQYF.

The chain couples TRBV29-1 to TRBJ1-5, with D hard to call. V was cut by 6 bases and J by 5 bases, with 14 bases left in between. The CDR3 totals 13 residues. CDR1 is SQVTM and CDR2 is ANQGSEA in the germline V gene. In DNA, the CDR3 is TGCAGCGTCAGCCTGGGGAGAGATCAGCCCCAGCATTTT. Amino acids: CSVSLGRDQPQHF.

The genes are TRBV10-3 and TRBJ1-2; a weak D match, TRBD1 (6 bases). V gave up 11 bases and J gave up 6 bases, with 19 bases separating them. Germline V gene sequence: CDR1 ENHRY, CDR2 SYGVKD. The CDR3 covers 13 residues. The DNA for the CDR3 is TGTGCCTCTGTGGGGGGCCAAGGGGATGGCTACACCTTC. This translates into CASVGGQGDGYTF.

Only one count was recorded for this clonotype. This chain joins TRBV4-3 and TRBJ2-7, with D possibly matching TRBD1 (6 bases). The CDR3 is made up of 14 amino acids. Trimming stripped 2 bases from V and 5 bases from J, with 13 bases between. Per the germline V gene, CDR1 is LGHNA and CDR2 is YSLEER. CDR3 amino acids: CASSQWDTHDEQYF. The DNA of the CDR3 is TGCGCCAGCAGCCAATGGGACACCCACGACGAGCAGTACTTC.

This clonotype was observed many times. The chain carries TRBV4-1 and TRBJ2-7, with TRBD1 matching over 7 bases. This CDR3 comprises 15 residues. From germline, CDR1 is MGHRA and CDR2 YSYEKL. V shed 0 bases, J shed 1 base, and the junction held 3 bases outside the gene matches. CDR3 region: CASSQEGTASYEQYF. The DNA of the CDR3 is TGCGCCAGCAGCCAAGAGGGGACAGCGTCCTACGAGCAGTACTTC.

This chain joins TRBV10-3 and TRBJ2-3; D gene uncertain. Per germline, CDR1 ENHRY and CDR2 SYGVKD. CDR3 length: 14 amino acids. V gave up 0 bases and J gave up 2 bases, with 6 bases separating them. CDR3: CAISESEPTDTQYF. The CDR3 nucleotides read TGTGCCATCAGTGAGTCTGAGCCCACAGATACGCAGTATTTT.

This chain connects TRBV6-5 to TRBJ2-7; 9 positions agree with TRBD2. J lost 7 bases, V lost 0 bases, and 7 bases had no gene match. The CDR3 has 15 residues. Germline lookup yields CDR1 MNHEY and CDR2 SVGAGI. CDR3 amino acids: CASSYSGGGAGEQYF. The CDR3 region has the DNA TGTGCCAGCAGTTACTCTGGCGGGGGGGCGGGTGAGCAGTACTTC.

V and J are TRBV28 and TRBJ2-7; the D call may be TRBD1 or TRBD2 (5 bases each). The CDR3 length is 11 residues. Germline CDR1 and CDR2: MDHEN and SYDVKM. The V end was cut by 1 base, the J end by 10 bases, with 8 bases between. The CDR3, as DNA: TGTGCCAGCAGTTTATACGGGGCCCAGTACTTC. It encodes CASSLYGAQYF.

The V and J genes are TRBV4-1 and TRBJ2-7; D is uncertain. Deletions cut 3 bases from V and 2 bases from J, with 14 bases between. The length of the CDR3 is 15 residues. Germline-derived CDR1 and CDR2 are MGHRA and YSYEKL. CDR3 DNA: TGCGCCAGCAGCCACACCGTCGCCAGACCCTACGAGCAGTACTTC. It is translated as CASSHTVARPYEQYF.